Following are 2 T cell receptor beta chains from one sample sequenced in a study of shared clonotypes between healthy human individuals. The naive CD8 population came from CD45RO-negative cells selected for CCR7, without terminally differentiated effector memory CD45RA+ cells. Sequencing used immunoSEQ multiplex PCR; TCRdb keeps in-frame clones, though not all of them. Of 600,000 or so clones in the sample, 98% were seen once. The source material was naive CD8+ T cells sorted from blood. The receptor source for this set is a man aged 30 to 39 in good health.

J is TRBJ2-7 and V is TRBV11-2, with TRBD1 matching 10 bases. The CDR3 consists of 14 residues. J was trimmed by 3 bases and V by 5 bases; bases with no gene match: 4. Germline V gene sequence: CDR1 SGHAT, CDR2 FQNNGV. This chain's CDR3 is CASSPGQGGYEQYF. The CDR3 bases are TGTGCCAGCAGCCCCGGACAGGGGGGCTACGAGCAGTACTTC.

The rearrangement uses TRBV5-5 and TRBJ1-4; 10 bases agree with TRBD1. The CDR3 totals 16 residues. CDR1 and CDR2 from the germline V gene are SGHKS and YYEKEE (reference sequence). Losses at the gene ends were 3 bases for V and 5 bases for J; bases not matched to a gene: 7. CDR3 nucleotide sequence: TGTGCCAGCAGCTCCGACCTGGACAGGGGGAATGAAAAACTGTTTTTT. It specifies CASSSDLDRGNEKLFF.